This passage covers 18 T cell receptor beta chains from one sample sequenced in a study of OX40 agonist ivuxolimab in advanced cancers. The data were produced by immunoSEQ multiplex PCR, yet TCRdb's version contains in-frame clones alone and is incomplete. The sample yields more than 50,000 clones, roughly four fifths seen once. Sequenced here: CD4+ or CD8+ T cells sorted from blood, sampled in a trial of the OX40 agonist ivuxolimab. The receptors were sampled from an adult with an advanced solid tumor such as melanoma, head and neck, liver or kidney cancer.

This clone was recorded at least ten times. Other DNA sequences in the same sample also yield this CDR3. The chain employs TRBV6-5 and TRBJ1-2; TRBD1 might be the D (5 bases). This CDR3 has 12 amino acids. Trimming left V 5 bases short and J 8 bases short, with 12 bases between. The germline CDR1 and CDR2 sequences are MNHEY and SVGAGI. The CDR3 sequence: CASSPGQGGYTF. The CDR3 DNA follows: TGTGCCAGCAGTCCCGGACAAGGCGGCTACACCTTC.

V usage is TRBV9 and J usage is TRBJ1-4; 8 bases align to TRBD1. The CDR3 covers 16 residues. Trimming took 2 bases from V and 0 from J; bases not matched to a gene: 3. CDR1 is SGDLS and CDR2 is YYNGEE in the germline V gene. CDR3 nucleotide sequence: TGTGCCAGCAGCGTCGCGACAGGGGCAACTAATGAAAAACTGTTTTTT. It encodes CASSVATGATNEKLFF. The whole variable domain, filled in from reference TRBV9 and TRBJ1-4, reads DSGVTQTPKHLITATGQRVTLRCSPRSGDLSVYWYQQSLDQGLQFLIQYYNGEERAKGNILERFSAQQFPDLHSELNLSSLELGDSALYFCASSVATGATNEKLFFGSGTQLSVL.

This chain joins TRBV7-9 and TRBJ1-3, with a possible D match to TRBD1 (5 bases). CDR1 SEHNR and CDR2 FQNEAQ come from the germline V gene (reference sequence). V lost 1 base, J lost 7 bases, and 8 bases lay in between. This CDR3 is built from 13 residues. CDR3 residues: CASSLVRDNTIYF. The CDR3 coding sequence is TGTGCCAGCAGCTTAGTCAGGGATAACACCATATATTTT.

This clone was counted once. The chain combines TRBV5-4 with TRBJ2-2; no definite D call. With 9 bases removed from V and 4 bases from J, the gap between germline ends came to 13 bases. CDR1 is SGHNT and CDR2 is YYREEE in the germline V gene (reference sequence). This CDR3 is 13 amino acids long. The CDR3 here is CATQAAFTGELFF. In DNA, the CDR3 is TGTGCCACCCAGGCGGCGTTCACCGGGGAGCTGTTTTTT.

The chain has TRBV19 and TRBJ1-5, with D tentatively TRBD1 (5 bases). The CDR3 is 15 amino acids. V was shortened by 7 bases and J by 2 bases, with 15 bases between the two germline ends. The germline CDR1 and CDR2 sequences are LNHDA and SQIVND (reference sequence). CDR3 in amino acids: CASNFDRGRNQPQHF. The CDR3 DNA is TGTGCCAGTAATTTCGACCGGGGACGCAATCAGCCCCAGCATTTT.

V usage is TRBV29-1 and J usage is TRBJ2-7; 12 nucleotides agree with TRBD1. CDR3 size: 13 residues. V lost 3 bases and J lost 7; bases outside the gene matches: 4. Germline loops: CDR1 SQVTM, CDR2 ANQGSEA. CDR3 sequence (DNA): TGCAGCGTTGAGGGACAGGGGGCTGGTGAGCAGTACTTC. This translates into CSVEGQGAGEQYF.

CDR3 in amino acids: CASSILRQGRAGYTF. CDR3 nucleotide sequence: TGTGCCAGTAGTATTTTGAGACAGGGGAGGGCTGGCTACACCTTC. This chain connects TRBV19 to TRBJ1-2; 8 bases agree with TRBD1. The trim removed 3 bases at V and 7 bases at J, leaving 10 bases unmatched. The CDR3 is made up of 15 amino acids. Germline loops: CDR1 LNHDA, CDR2 SQIVND (reference sequence).

The CDR3 spells CASSDQGNQPQHF. The CDR3 DNA follows: TGTGCCAGCAGCGACCAAGGGAATCAGCCCCAGCATTTT. V is TRBV7-9 and J is TRBJ1-5; D call uncertain. The germline CDR1 and CDR2 sequences are SEHNR and FQNEAQ (reference sequence). CDR3 length: 13 residues. The germline V and J ends were trimmed by 5 bases and 4 bases, with 9 bases remaining between them.

The chain employs TRBV14 and TRBJ1-6; TRBD1 is a possible D gene (5 bases). V was cut by 6 bases and J by 5 bases, with 8 bases left in between. The CDR3 contains 13 residues. CDR1 SGHDN and CDR2 FVKESK come from the germline V gene. The CDR3 DNA sequence: TGTGCCAGCAGTTCAGGGAATAATTCACCCCTCCACTTT. Protein product: CASSSGNNSPLHF.

This chain connects TRBV5-4 to TRBJ2-3; D is perhaps TRBD1 or TRBD2 (6 bases each). Germline CDR1 is SGHNT and CDR2 is YYREEE (reference sequence). The CDR3 is made up of 16 amino acids. Trimming cost V 3 bases and J 3 bases, with 17 bases left between them. In DNA, the CDR3 is TGTGCCAGCAGCTGGAGGGGGGCGCGGACTACAGATACGCAGTATTTT. Encoded protein: CASSWRGARTTDTQYF.

This chain joins TRBV28 and TRBJ2-2, with 11 bases matching TRBD1. Germline assignment: CDR1 MDHEN and CDR2 SYDVKM. V lost 7 bases, J lost 3 bases, and 4 bases stayed unmatched. The CDR3 length is 15 residues. The CDR3 here is CASKGDRGYTGELFF. CDR3 bases: TGTGCCAGCAAGGGGGACAGGGGGTACACCGGGGAGCTGTTTTTT.

This clone was recorded a few times. The V gene is TRBV10-1, the J gene TRBJ1-2, with TRBD1 identical over 9 bases. The CDR3 length is 14 residues. V gave up 5 bases and J gave up 4 bases; unmatched junction bases: 5. The V gene's germline CDR1 is WNHNN and CDR2 SYGVQD (reference sequence). The CDR3 reads CASSPQGAAYGYTF. CDR3 DNA: TGCGCCAGCAGTCCACAGGGGGCCGCCTATGGCTACACCTTC.

J is TRBJ2-2 and V is TRBV5-1, with TRBD1 identical over 11 bases. This CDR3 has 17 amino acids. The germline V gene has CDR1 SGHRS and CDR2 YFSETQ. J was trimmed by 4 bases and V by 1 base; bases with no gene match: 6. The CDR3 here is CASSLRTGGTGTGELFF. For the CDR3, the DNA is TGCGCCAGCAGCTTGCGGACAGGGGGCACGGGCACCGGGGAGCTGTTTTTT.

The chain uses TRBV5-4 and TRBJ1-3; D not certain. CDR3 length equals 15 residues. Germline CDR1 SGHNT, CDR2 YYREEE (reference sequence). V gave up 4 bases and J gave up 3 bases, with 14 bases separating them. The CDR3 bases are TGTGCCAGCAGCCCTAATGAGGGCCTTGGAAACACCATATATTTT. Translation: CASSPNEGLGNTIYF. The full variable domain, in which reference TRBV5-4 and TRBJ1-3 provide the parts outside the CDR3, is ETGVTQSPTHLIKTRGQQVTLRCSSQSGHNTVSWYQQALGQGPQFIFQYYREEENGRGNFPPRFSGLQFPNYSSELNVNALELDDSALYLCASSPNEGLGNTIYFGEGSWLTVV.

The genes are TRBV6-5 and TRBJ2-5; D not resolved. From germline, CDR1 is MNHEY and CDR2 SVGAGI. The V gene lost 6 bases and the J gene lost 4 bases, with 12 bases spanning the gap. This CDR3 contains 13 residues. The CDR3: CASRFSGRETQYF. Written as DNA, the CDR3 is TGTGCCAGCAGGTTCAGTGGGCGAGAGACCCAGTACTTC.

The chain is built from TRBV6-6 and TRBJ1-3; D call uncertain. The germline V gene has CDR1 MNHNY and CDR2 SVGAGI (reference sequence). This CDR3 contains 14 residues. Between the trimmed V and J ends, which lost 2 bases and 8 bases, there was a span of 13 bases. CDR3 in DNA: TGTGCCAGCAGTTACGGGTCAGAGGTAGACACCATATATTTT. Translated, it gives CASSYGSEVDTIYF.

This clone was recorded a few times. The chain couples TRBV5-6 to TRBJ1-4, with D unresolved. The V gene lost 4 bases and the J gene lost 0 bases, with 13 bases spanning the gap. Per the germline V gene, CDR1 is SGHDT and CDR2 is YYEEEE. The CDR3 spans 16 residues. This CDR3 is CASSRTSPPTNEKLFF. Written as DNA, the CDR3 is TGTGCCAGCAGCAGGACGAGTCCTCCAACTAATGAAAAACTGTTTTTT.

V gene TRBV6-5 combines with J gene TRBJ2-3, with D perhaps matching TRBD2 (7 bases). This CDR3 has 15 amino acids. Germline-derived CDR1 and CDR2 are MNHEY and SVGAGI. V lost 5 bases and J 1 base, leaving 13 bases between the germline ends. This CDR3 is CASSLGAGGTDTQYF. The CDR3 nucleotides are TGTGCCAGCAGTCTGGGGGCGGGGGGCACAGATACGCAGTATTTT.